These 8 T cell receptor beta chains share one sample of origin, sequenced in a study of T-cell memory formation after mild COVID-19. TCRdb itself ran the 5' RACE reads through MiXCR, one entry per CDR3 protein. The data show tens of thousands of distinct CDR3 sequences, about 7.1% seen once. What was sequenced was PBMCs or a T cell subset sorted from them (not recorded which). These receptors were collected from a man between 18 and 29 years old who had mild COVID-19 (a few samples of this study predate the infection). Cell type and time point are not known.

There are a few counts of this clonotype. This rearrangement joins TRBV20-1 to TRBJ1-5; D may be TRBD1 (6 bases). The CDR3 consists of 14 residues. CDR1 and CDR2 (germline): DFQATT, SNEGSKA (reference sequence). V lost 6 bases to trimming and J lost 6 bases, with 18 bases between them. CDR3 loop: CSALRGVVGQPQHF. The CDR3 DNA reads as TGCAGTGCCCTCAGGGGTGTTGTCGGTCAGCCCCAGCATTTT.

The CDR3, as DNA: TGTGCCATCAGTGGTGGAGGGGCGGCCTCCGGGACCCAGTACTTC. Amino acid sequence: CAISGGGAASGTQYF. The J gene is TRBJ2-5, the V gene TRBV10-3, with D maybe TRBD2 (6 bases). V was clipped by 4 bases and J by 7 bases, with 19 bases between them. The CDR3 spans 15 residues. Germline V CDR1 and CDR2: ENHRY, SYGVKD.

This clonotype was recorded many times. The V gene is TRBV5-6, the J gene TRBJ2-3, with TRBD1 matching 7 bases. Trimming cost V 3 bases and J 2 bases; bases outside gene matches: 6. The CDR3 totals 15 residues. Germline-derived CDR1 and CDR2 are SGHDT and YYEEEE. The CDR3 spells CASSYSGTVTDTQYF. In DNA, the CDR3 is TGTGCCAGCAGCTACTCTGGGACAGTCACAGATACGCAGTATTTT.

A few counts support this clonotype. The chain has TRBV7-2 and TRBJ1-5, with D maybe TRBD1 (6 bases). Trimming stripped 5 bases from V and 7 bases from J, with 18 bases between. The CDR3 totals 15 residues. The V gene's germline CDR1 is SGHTA and CDR2 FQGNSA. CDR3 sequence: CASSPGGATAQPQHF. The CDR3 DNA is TGTGCCAGCAGCCCCGGGGGGGCGACGGCGCAGCCCCAGCATTTT.

This CDR3 reads CASSLVDGDSPLHF. CDR3 coding DNA: TGTGCCAGCAGCTTAGTAGATGGGGATTCACCCCTCCACTTT. The rearrangement uses TRBV7-9 and TRBJ1-6; D gene ambiguous. Between the trimmed V and J ends, which lost 1 base and 8 bases, there was a span of 9 bases. Germline-derived CDR1 and CDR2 are SEHNR and FQNEAQ (reference sequence). CDR3 length equals 14 residues.

The rearrangement links TRBV11-2 to TRBJ1-1; tentatively, D is TRBD1 (5 bases). CDR1 SGHAT and CDR2 FQNNGV come from the germline V gene. The V end lost 0 bases, the J end lost 11 bases, and 13 bases lay between the germline ends. This CDR3 spans 13 amino acids. CDR3 amino acids: CASSLERWGVAFF. CDR3 nucleotide sequence: TGTGCCAGCAGCTTAGAGCGGTGGGGGGTGGCTTTCTTT.

This clonotype has ten or more counts. The chain combines TRBV6-5 with TRBJ1-6, with a possible D match to TRBD1 (5 bases). The CDR3 runs to 14 residues. Per germline, CDR1 MNHEY and CDR2 SVGAGI. V was cut by 6 bases and J by 5 bases, with 11 bases left in between. CDR3 nucleotides: TGTGCCAGCAGACCGGGACGGGATAATTCACCCCTCCACTTT. Its protein is CASRPGRDNSPLHF.

The chain is built from TRBV5-6 and TRBJ2-3, with D perhaps TRBD2 (5 bases). CDR1 is SGHDT and CDR2 is YYEEEE in the germline V gene. The CDR3 covers 15 residues. Trimming removed 3 bases at V and 6 bases at J, with 17 bases between. CDR3 sequence reads: CASSSQGGPADTQYF. The CDR3 DNA is TGTGCCAGCAGCTCGCAAGGAGGTCCGGCGGATACGCAGTATTTT.